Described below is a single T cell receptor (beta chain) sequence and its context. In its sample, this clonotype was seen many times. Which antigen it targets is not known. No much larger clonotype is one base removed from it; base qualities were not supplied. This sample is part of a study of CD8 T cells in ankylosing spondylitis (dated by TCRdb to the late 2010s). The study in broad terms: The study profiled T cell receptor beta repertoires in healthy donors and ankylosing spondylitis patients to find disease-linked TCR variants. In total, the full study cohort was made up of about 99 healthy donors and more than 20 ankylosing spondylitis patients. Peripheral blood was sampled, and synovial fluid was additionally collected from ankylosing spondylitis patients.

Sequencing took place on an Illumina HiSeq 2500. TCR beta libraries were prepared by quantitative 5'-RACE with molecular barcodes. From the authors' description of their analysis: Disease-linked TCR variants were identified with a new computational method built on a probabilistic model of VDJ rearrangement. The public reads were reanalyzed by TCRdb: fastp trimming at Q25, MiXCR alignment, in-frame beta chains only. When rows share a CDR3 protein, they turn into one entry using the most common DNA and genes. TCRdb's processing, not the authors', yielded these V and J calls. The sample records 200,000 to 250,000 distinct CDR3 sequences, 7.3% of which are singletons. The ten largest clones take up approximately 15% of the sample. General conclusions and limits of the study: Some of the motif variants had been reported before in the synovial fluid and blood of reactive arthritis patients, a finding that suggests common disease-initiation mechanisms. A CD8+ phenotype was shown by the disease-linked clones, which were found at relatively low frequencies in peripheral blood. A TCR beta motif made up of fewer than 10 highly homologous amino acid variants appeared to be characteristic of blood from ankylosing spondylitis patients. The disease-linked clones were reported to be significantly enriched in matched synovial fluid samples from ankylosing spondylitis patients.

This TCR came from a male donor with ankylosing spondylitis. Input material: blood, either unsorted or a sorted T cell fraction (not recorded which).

The DNA reads TGTGCCAGCAGCTCAACTAGCGGGCCTAACACCGGGGAGCTGTTTTTT. Its amino acids are CASSSTSGPNTGELFF. This sequence uses TRBV7-3 and TRBJ2-2, and TRBD2 matches 9 of the central bases. Clipping removes 4 bases from V and 2 bases from J, with 5 as the unmatched junction base count. For CDR1 and CDR2, the germline V gene lists SGHTA and FQGTGA. Inclusive of the bounding cysteine and phenylalanine, the CDR3 is 16 residues long. Left in the record is the CDR3 DNA by itself, 48 bases read in frame from the first base.